The 20 T cell receptor beta chains below were found in one sample sequenced in a study of PD-1 blockade in classical Hodgkin lymphoma. Produced via immunoSEQ multiplex PCR; TCRdb's table is partial and in-frame only. Of fewer than 40,000 clones listed, less than 90% are singletons. Time point given: newly diagnosed, previously untreated cHL patient sample. Magnetic negative selection was used to purify CD4+ T cells from PBMCs that had been thawed. The sequencing input was CD4+ T cells from blood. The receptor source for this set is a human donor with classical Hodgkin lymphoma.

V and J are TRBV29-1 and TRBJ2-7, with 14 bases lining up with TRBD2. The CDR3 sequence is 15 residues long. Germline CDR1 and CDR2: SQVTM and ANQGSEA. J was trimmed by 6 bases and V by 4 bases; bases with no gene match: 8. The DNA of the CDR3 is TGCAGCGTTGCATTTATCGGGACTAGCGGGAGCGAGCAGTACTTC. Residues: CSVAFIGTSGSEQYF.

The rearrangement links TRBV18 to TRBJ2-1, with D perhaps TRBD2 (7 bases). The CDR3 sequence is 16 residues long. Trimming left V 6 bases short and J 1 base short, with 16 bases between. The germline V gene encodes CDR1 KGHSH and CDR2 LQKENI. CDR3 sequence reads: CASSLGLDRSYNEQFF. The CDR3 nucleotides read TGTGCCAGCTCTCTCGGACTAGACAGGTCCTACAATGAGCAGTTCTTC. The variable domain in full, with the rest retrieved from reference TRBV18 and TRBJ2-1, is NAGVMQNPRHLVRRRGQEARLRCSPMKGHSHVYWYRQLPEEGLKFMVYLQKENIIDESGMPKERFSAEFPKEGPSILRIQQVVRGDSAAYFCASSLGLDRSYNEQFFGPGTRLTVL.

J is TRBJ2-1 and V is TRBV2; TRBD1 matches at 9 bases. Germline V gene lookup returns CDR1 SNHLY and CDR2 FYNNEI. The V gene end was trimmed by 4 bases and the J gene end by 6 bases; junction bases not matched to a gene: 7. This CDR3 is built from 15 residues. The CDR3 DNA reads TGTGCCAGCAGTGGTGCCGGGACAGGGATCAATGAGCAGTTCTTC. Amino acids: CASSGAGTGINEQFF.

This clone was picked up a small number of times. V is TRBV7-2 and J is TRBJ1-3; D might be TRBD1 (5 bases). The CDR3 spans 17 residues. The germline V gene has CDR1 SGHTA and CDR2 FQGNSA. The ends were cut back, 1 base at V and 0 bases at J, with 13 bases in the middle. This chain's CDR3 is CASSLVGTANSGNTIYF. In DNA form, the CDR3 reads TGTGCCAGCAGCTTAGTAGGGACCGCCAACTCTGGAAACACCATATATTTT.

The V and J genes are TRBV29-1 and TRBJ2-3, with D tentatively TRBD1 (5 bases). With 2 bases removed from V and 4 bases from J, the gap between germline ends came to 7 bases. Germline CDR1 SQVTM, CDR2 ANQGSEA. This CDR3 contains 12 residues. This CDR3 is CSVESGSDTQYF. DNA for the CDR3: TGCAGCGTTGAATCAGGGTCAGATACGCAGTATTTT.

V usage is TRBV7-9 and J usage is TRBJ2-1; 8 positions agree with TRBD2. The CDR3 has 16 residues. Germline V lookup: CDR1 SEHNR, CDR2 FQNEAQ (reference sequence). V trimming: 4 bases; J trimming: 8 bases; junction bases outside the gene matches: 13. CDR3 DNA: TGTGCCAGCAGCTCGTTCAGGGAGCGGGAGAAGGATGAGCAGTTCTTC. Translating it yields CASSSFREREKDEQFF.

The V and J genes are TRBV19 and TRBJ1-1, with D perhaps TRBD1 (6 bases). Deletions cut 7 bases from V and 1 base from J, with 16 bases between. In germline, CDR1 is LNHDA, CDR2 SQIVND (reference sequence). This CDR3 is built from 15 residues. The CDR3 region is CASTAPTGSNTEAFF. The DNA of the CDR3 is TGTGCCAGTACCGCCCCGACAGGATCGAACACTGAAGCTTTCTTT.

This chain joins TRBV7-9 and TRBJ1-6, with 8 bases matching TRBD1. Germline V gene data show CDR1 as SEHNR and CDR2 as FQNEAQ (reference sequence). This CDR3 is built from 17 residues. The V and J ends lost 6 bases and 9 bases, in that order; junction bases with no gene match: 16. In DNA, the CDR3 is TGTGCCAGCAGTCTGGGGACGGGTAACAGGGGGAGTTCACCCCTCCACTTT. Translation gives CASSLGTGNRGSSPLHF.

The genes are TRBV5-1 and TRBJ2-1; D is unclear. V was pared by 6 bases and J by 2 bases, with 9 bases between. Looked up from germline, CDR1 is SGHRS and CDR2 is YFSETQ. This CDR3 contains 13 residues. Here the CDR3 reads CASNPLTYNEQFF. The CDR3 DNA is TGCGCCAGCAATCCCCTTACCTACAATGAGCAGTTCTTC.

V usage is TRBV7-8 and J usage is TRBJ2-1; D is unresolved. The germline V gene encodes CDR1 SGHVS and CDR2 FQNEAQ. With 2 bases removed from V and 8 bases from J, the gap between germline ends came to 19 bases. This CDR3 region has 16 residues. CDR3 DNA: TGTGCCAGCAGCTTAAGTGGCCCCTCAGCCCGGGATGAGCAGTTCTTC. This codes for CASSLSGPSARDEQFF.

The rearrangement links TRBV5-6 to TRBJ1-3; no definite D call. CDR3 size: 13 residues. The V gene's germline CDR1 is SGHDT and CDR2 YYEEEE. V was cut by 0 bases and J by 5 bases, with 6 bases left in between. The CDR3 region is CASSLARRNTIYF. CDR3 DNA: TGTGCCAGCAGCTTGGCGAGGAGAAACACCATATATTTT. Using reference TRBV5-6 and TRBJ1-3 for the parts outside the CDR3, the full variable domain is DAGVTQSPTHLIKTRGQQVTLRCSPKSGHDTVSWYQQALGQGPQFIFQYYEEEERQRGNFPDRFSGHQFPNYSSELNVNALLLGDSALYLCASSLARRNTIYFGEGSWLTVV.

The chain combines TRBV4-1 with TRBJ2-7; D unresolved. The CDR3 runs to 18 residues. V lost 0 bases, J lost 2 bases, and 20 bases lay in between. CDR1 is MGHRA, CDR2 YSYEKL, per germline. The CDR3 region is CASSQEGWKGWVTYEQYF. The CDR3, as DNA: TGCGCCAGCAGCCAAGAGGGGTGGAAAGGTTGGGTTACCTACGAGCAGTACTTC.

J is TRBJ1-5 and V is TRBV6-5; 8 bases fit TRBD1. The junction had 7 bases not matched to a gene; V was cut back by 4 bases and J by 2 bases. CDR1 is MNHEY, CDR2 SVGAGI, per germline. This CDR3 has 16 amino acids. CDR3 region: CASSSQGAHGNQPQHF. The CDR3 region has the DNA TGTGCCAGCAGTTCTCAGGGGGCGCATGGCAATCAGCCCCAGCATTTT.

This clone turned up a few times. The chain combines TRBV5-4 with TRBJ1-3; D is unresolved. Germline CDR1 reads SGHNT; CDR2 reads YYREEE (reference sequence). CDR3 length equals 16 residues. Trimming removed 0 bases from V and 0 bases from J, with 10 bases in between. CDR3 protein: CASSLGQPRSGNTIYF. DNA of the CDR3: TGTGCCAGCAGCTTGGGGCAGCCCCGCTCTGGAAACACCATATATTTT.

The V call is TRBV30, the J call TRBJ1-2; maybe TRBD1 (5 bases). CDR3 length: 13 amino acids. Germline-derived CDR1 and CDR2 are GTSNPN and SVGIG (reference sequence). V was cut by 0 bases and J by 6 bases, with 11 bases left in between. The CDR3 coding sequence is TGTGCCTGGAGTGTACGAAGGGGAGATGGCTACACCTTC. Encoded protein: CAWSVRRGDGYTF.

As regards this clone: A junction boundary mismatches the germline segment, possibly from a read error. The genes are TRBV10-3 and TRBJ1-5; TRBD1 might be the D (6 bases). Germline CDR1 ENHRY, CDR2 SYGVKD. CDR3 length: 14 residues. CDR3 amino acids: CAISRGGSDQPQHF. The DNA of the CDR3 is TGTGCCATCAGTCGAGGGGGTAGCGATCAGCCCCAGCATTTT.

The chain is built from TRBV5-1 and TRBJ2-5; 8 nucleotides agree with TRBD2. The CDR3 contains 19 residues. Germline trimming cut 3 bases from V and 2 bases from J; bases unmatched to any gene: 18. Germline V gene lookup returns CDR1 SGHRS and CDR2 YFSETQ. CDR3 amino acids: CASSSPGTSKAWDQETQYF. The CDR3 DNA reads as TGCGCCAGCAGCTCTCCCGGGACTAGTAAGGCATGGGATCAAGAGACCCAGTACTTC.

This sequence joins TRBV4-1 and TRBJ2-7, with TRBD2 matching over 13 bases. The CDR3 spans 18 residues. CDR1 and CDR2 (germline): MGHRA, YSYEKL. V shed 1 base and J 1 base; nucleotides not matched to a gene: 7. The CDR3 coding sequence is TGCGCCAGCAGCCAAGTATGGACTAGCGGGAGCGGGTCCTACGAGCAGTACTTC. Its protein product is CASSQVWTSGSGSYEQYF.

This CDR3 reads CASSLVRGNTGELFF. Here the CDR3 DNA reads TGTGCCAGCAGTTTAGTCAGGGGGAACACCGGGGAGCTGTTTTTT. The V gene is TRBV28, the J gene TRBJ2-2; D may be TRBD1 (6 bases). The CDR3 runs to 15 residues. The germline V gene has CDR1 MDHEN and CDR2 SYDVKM. V was pared by 2 bases and J by 1 base, with 8 bases between.

V and J are TRBV5-1 and TRBJ2-7, with D possibly being TRBD1 (5 bases). V was shortened by 0 bases and J by 5 bases, with 15 bases between the two germline ends. The germline gives CDR1 SGHRS, CDR2 YFSETQ. This CDR3 contains 15 residues. CDR3 DNA sequence: TGCGCCAGCAGCTTGGGGTTGCAGGGCCGCAACGAGCAGTACTTC. Encoded protein: CASSLGLQGRNEQYF.